This T cell receptor beta chain was sequenced for a study of cytomegalovirus exposure and HLA in healthy donors. Study-wide background: The roughly 110 validation repertoires were produced on the same platform as the roughly 700 repertoires of the first cohort. This was reported in a later analysis.

The repertoire was sequenced with immunoSEQ multiplex PCR; TCRdb's copy has only in-frame clones and lacks some. The sample holds about 150,000 clones; 85% to 90% are singletons and the top ten take more than 2.5%. Germline V gives CDR1 SGHRS, CDR2 YFSETQ. The CDR3 is made up of 13 amino acids. V dropped 2 bases and J dropped 8; count of bases not matched to a gene: 4. The V call is TRBV5-1, the J call TRBJ2-1; 7 bases are a match to TRBD2. Sequenced material: PBMCs. This clonotype was sampled from a woman aged 18-29 years in good health and CMV-seropositive. The CDR3 spells CASSFSGRDEQFF. The CDR3 nucleotides read TGCGCCAGCAGCTTCTCGGGGAGGGATGAGCAGTTCTTC.